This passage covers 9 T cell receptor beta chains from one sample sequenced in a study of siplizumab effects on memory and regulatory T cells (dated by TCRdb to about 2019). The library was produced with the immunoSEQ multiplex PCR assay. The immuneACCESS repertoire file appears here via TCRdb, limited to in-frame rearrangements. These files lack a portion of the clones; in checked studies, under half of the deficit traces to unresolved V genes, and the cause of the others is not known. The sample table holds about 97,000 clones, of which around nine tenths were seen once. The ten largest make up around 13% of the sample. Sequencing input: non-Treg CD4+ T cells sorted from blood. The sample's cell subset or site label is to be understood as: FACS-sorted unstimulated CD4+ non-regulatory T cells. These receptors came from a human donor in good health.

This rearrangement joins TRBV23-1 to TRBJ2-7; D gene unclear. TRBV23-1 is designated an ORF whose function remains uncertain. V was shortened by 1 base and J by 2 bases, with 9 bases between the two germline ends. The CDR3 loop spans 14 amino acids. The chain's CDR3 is CASSQFQRTYEQYF. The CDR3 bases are TGCGCCAGCAGTCAATTTCAGAGAACCTACGAGCAGTACTTC.

CDR3 sequence reads: CASSRTGDTYEQYF. CDR3 DNA: TGTGCCAGCAGCCGGACAGGGGACACCTACGAGCAGTACTTC. The V and J genes are TRBV7-8 and TRBJ2-7; 9 nucleotides match TRBD1. The CDR3 contains 14 residues. V lost 5 bases and J lost 2; bases outside the gene matches: 4. Germline assignment: CDR1 SGHVS and CDR2 FQNEAQ.

In nucleotides, the CDR3 is TGCGCCAGCAAGGGGGAAAATGAGCAGTTCTTC. This translates into CASKGENEQFF. The rearrangement links TRBV5-1 to TRBJ2-1, with D tentatively TRBD1 (6 bases). The ends were cut back, 6 bases at V and 7 bases at J, with 8 bases in the middle. The germline V gene has CDR1 SGHRS and CDR2 YFSETQ. This CDR3 region has 11 residues.

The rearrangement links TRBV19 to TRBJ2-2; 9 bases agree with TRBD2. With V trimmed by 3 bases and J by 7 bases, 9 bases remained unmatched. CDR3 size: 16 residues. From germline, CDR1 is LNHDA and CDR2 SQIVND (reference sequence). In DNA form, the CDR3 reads TGTGCCAGTAGTATCGGGGCGGGAGGGCCCGTCGGGGAGCTGTTTTTT. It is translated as CASSIGAGGPVGELFF. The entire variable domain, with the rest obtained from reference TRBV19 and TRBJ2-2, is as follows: DGGITQSPKYLFRKEGQNVTLSCEQNLNHDAMYWYRQDPGQGLRLIYYSQIVNDFQKGDIAEGYSVSREKKESFPLTVTSAQKNPTAFYLCASSIGAGGPVGELFFGEGSRLTVL.

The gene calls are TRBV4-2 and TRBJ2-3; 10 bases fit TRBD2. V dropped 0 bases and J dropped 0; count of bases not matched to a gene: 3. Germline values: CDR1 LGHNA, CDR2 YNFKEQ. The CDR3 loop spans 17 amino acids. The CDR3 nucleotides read TGTGCCAGCAGCCAAGATCGGACTAGCGGTAGCACAGATACGCAGTATTTT. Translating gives CASSQDRTSGSTDTQYF.

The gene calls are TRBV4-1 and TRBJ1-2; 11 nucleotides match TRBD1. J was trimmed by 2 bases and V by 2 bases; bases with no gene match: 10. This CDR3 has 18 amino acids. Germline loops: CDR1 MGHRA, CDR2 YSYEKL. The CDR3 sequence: CASSQPSGQGAPNYGYTF. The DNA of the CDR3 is TGCGCCAGCAGCCAACCGTCCGGACAGGGGGCGCCGAACTATGGCTACACCTTC.

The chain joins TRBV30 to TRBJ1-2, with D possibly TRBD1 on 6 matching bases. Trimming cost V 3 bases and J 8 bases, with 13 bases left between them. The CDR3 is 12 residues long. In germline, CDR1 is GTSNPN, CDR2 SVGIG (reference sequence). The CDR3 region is CAWSRGARGYTF. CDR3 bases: TGTGCCTGGAGCCGGGGGGCCAGGGGCTACACCTTC.

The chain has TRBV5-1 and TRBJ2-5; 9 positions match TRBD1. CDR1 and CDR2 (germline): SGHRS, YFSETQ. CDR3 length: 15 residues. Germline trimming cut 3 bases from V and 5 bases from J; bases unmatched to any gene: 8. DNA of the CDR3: TGCGCCAGCAGCTGGGGACAGGGAGTAATGGAGACCCAGTACTTC. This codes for CASSWGQGVMETQYF.

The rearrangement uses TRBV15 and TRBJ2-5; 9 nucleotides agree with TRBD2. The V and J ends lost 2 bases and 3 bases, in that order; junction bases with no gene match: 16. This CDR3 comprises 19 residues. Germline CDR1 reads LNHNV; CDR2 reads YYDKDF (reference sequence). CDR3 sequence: CATSRKLPGLAERKETQYF. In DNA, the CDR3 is TGTGCCACCAGCAGAAAACTACCGGGACTAGCAGAAAGGAAAGAGACCCAGTACTTC.